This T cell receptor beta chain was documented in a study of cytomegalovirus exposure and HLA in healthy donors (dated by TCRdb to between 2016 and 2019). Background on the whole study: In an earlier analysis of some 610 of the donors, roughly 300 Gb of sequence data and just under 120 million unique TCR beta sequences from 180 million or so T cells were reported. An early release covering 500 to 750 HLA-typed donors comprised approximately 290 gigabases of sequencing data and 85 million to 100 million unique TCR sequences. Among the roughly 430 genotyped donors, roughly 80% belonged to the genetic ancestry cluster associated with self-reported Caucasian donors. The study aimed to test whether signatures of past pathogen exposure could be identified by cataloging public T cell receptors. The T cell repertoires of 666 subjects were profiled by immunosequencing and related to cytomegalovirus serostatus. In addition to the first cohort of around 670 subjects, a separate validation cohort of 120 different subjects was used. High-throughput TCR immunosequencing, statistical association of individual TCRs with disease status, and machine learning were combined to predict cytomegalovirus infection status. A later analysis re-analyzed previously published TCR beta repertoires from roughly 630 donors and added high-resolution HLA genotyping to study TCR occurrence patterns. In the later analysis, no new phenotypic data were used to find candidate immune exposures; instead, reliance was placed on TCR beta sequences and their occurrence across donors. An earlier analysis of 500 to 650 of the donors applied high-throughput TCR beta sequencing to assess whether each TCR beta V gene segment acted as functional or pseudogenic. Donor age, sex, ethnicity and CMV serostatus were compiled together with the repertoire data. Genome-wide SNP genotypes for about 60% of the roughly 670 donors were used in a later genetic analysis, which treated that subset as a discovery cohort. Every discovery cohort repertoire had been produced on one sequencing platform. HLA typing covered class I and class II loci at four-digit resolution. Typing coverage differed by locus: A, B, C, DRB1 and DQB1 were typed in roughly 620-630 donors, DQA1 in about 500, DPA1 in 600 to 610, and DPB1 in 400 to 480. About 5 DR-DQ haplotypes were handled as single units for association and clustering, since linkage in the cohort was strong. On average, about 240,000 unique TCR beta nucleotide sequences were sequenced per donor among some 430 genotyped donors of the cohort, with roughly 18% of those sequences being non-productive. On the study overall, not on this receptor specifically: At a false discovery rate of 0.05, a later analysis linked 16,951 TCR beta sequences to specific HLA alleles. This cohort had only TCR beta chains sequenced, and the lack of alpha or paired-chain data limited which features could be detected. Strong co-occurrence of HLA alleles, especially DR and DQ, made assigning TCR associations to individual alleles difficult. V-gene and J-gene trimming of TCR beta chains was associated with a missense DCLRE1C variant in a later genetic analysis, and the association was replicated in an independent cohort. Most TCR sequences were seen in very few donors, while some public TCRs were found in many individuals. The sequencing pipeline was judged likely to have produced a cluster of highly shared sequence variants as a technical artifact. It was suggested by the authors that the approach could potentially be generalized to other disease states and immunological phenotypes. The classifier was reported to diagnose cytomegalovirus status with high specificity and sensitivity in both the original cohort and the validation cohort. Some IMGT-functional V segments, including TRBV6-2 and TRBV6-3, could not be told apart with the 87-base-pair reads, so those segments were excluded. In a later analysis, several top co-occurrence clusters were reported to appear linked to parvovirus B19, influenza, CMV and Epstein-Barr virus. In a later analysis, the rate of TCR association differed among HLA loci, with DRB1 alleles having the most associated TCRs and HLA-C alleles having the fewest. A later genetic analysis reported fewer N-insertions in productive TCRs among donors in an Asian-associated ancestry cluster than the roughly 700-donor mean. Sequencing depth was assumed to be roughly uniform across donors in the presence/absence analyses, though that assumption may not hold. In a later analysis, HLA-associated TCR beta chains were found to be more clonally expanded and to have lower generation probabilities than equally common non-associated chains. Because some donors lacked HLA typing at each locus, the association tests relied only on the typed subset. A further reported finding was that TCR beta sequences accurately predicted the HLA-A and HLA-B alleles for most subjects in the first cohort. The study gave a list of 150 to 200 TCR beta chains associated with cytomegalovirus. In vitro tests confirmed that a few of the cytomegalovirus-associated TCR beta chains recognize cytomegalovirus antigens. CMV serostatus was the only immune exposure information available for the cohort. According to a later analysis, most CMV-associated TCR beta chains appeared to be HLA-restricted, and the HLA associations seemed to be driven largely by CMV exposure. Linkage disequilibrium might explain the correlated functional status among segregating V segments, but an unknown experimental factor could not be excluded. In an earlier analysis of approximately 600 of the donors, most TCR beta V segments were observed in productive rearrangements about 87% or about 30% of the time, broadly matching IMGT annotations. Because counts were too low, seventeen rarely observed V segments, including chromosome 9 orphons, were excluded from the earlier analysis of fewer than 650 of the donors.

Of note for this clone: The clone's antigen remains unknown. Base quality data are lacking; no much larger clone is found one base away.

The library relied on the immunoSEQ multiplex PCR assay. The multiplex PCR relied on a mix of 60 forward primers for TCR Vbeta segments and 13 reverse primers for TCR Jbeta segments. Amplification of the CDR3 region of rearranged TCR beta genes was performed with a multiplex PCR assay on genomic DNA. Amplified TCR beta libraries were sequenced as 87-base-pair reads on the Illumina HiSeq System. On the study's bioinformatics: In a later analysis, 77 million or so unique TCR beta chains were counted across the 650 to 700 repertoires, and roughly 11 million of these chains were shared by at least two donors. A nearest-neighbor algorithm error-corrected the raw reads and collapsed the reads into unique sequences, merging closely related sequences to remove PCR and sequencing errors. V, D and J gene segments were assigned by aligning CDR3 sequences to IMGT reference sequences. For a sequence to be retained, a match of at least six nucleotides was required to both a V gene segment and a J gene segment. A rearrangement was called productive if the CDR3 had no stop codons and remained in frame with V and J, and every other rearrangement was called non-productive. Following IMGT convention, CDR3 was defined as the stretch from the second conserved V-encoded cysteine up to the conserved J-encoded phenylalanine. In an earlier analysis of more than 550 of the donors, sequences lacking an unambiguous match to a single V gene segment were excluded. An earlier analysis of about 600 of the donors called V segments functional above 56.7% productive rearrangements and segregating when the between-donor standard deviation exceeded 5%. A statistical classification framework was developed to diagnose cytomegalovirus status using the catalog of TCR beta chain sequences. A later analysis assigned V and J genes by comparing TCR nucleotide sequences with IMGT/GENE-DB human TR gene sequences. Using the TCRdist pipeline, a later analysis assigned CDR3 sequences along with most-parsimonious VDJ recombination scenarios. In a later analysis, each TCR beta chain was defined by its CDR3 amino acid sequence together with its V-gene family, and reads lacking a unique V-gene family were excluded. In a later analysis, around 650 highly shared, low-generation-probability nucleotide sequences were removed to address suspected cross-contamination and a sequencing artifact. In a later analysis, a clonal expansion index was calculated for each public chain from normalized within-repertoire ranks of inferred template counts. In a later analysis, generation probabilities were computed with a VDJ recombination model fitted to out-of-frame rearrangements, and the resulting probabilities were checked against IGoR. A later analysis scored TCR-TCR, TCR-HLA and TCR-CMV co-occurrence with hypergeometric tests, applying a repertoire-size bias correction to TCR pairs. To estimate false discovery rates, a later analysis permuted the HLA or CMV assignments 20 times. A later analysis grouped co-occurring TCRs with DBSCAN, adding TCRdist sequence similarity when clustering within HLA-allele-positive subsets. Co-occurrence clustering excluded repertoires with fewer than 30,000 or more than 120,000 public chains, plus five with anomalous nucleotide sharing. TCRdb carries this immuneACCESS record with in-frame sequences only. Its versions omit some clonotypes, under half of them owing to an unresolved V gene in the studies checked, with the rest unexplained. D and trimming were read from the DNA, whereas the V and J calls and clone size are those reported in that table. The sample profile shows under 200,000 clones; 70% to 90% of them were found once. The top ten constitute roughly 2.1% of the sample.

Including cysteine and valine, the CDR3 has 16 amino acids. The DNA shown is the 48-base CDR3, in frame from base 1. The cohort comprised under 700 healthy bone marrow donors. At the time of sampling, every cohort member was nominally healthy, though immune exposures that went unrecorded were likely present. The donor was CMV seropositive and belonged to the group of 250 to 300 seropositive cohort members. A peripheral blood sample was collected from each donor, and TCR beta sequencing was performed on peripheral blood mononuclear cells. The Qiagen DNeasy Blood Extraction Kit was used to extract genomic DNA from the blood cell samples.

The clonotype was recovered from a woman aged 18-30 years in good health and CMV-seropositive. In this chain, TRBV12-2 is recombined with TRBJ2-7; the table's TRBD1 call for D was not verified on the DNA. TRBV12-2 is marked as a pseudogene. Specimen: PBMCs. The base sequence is TGTGCAAGTCGCCCCTTTCCTTACGCCGACAGGTACGAGCAGTACGTC. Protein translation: CASRPFPYADRYEQYV.